Each of the 25 T cell receptor beta chains below was sequenced from the same sample in a study of blood T cells in healthy people across ages. A second roughly 7 to 11 cycle PCR used barcoded and J-beta primers. TCRdb redid the calling of the 5' RACE reads with MiXCR, one entry per CDR3 protein. Altogether more than 800,000 distinct CDR3 sequences are present, less than 35% being singletons, with the ten largest covering around a sixth. Sequenced: blood. Every receptor here comes from an elderly woman in good health.

The gene calls are TRBV20-1 and TRBJ2-2; TRBD2 matches at 7 bases. This CDR3 is built from 16 residues. Per germline, CDR1 DFQATT and CDR2 SNEGSKA (reference sequence). Trimming cost V 6 bases and J 6 bases; bases outside gene matches: 16. Written as DNA, the CDR3 is TGCAGTGCAACGTCCGTGGGCGGGGGAAAGGCCGGGGAGCTGTTTTTT. Translating gives CSATSVGGGKAGELFF.

This clonotype was found a few times. This chain connects TRBV27 to TRBJ2-2, with no clear D. Germline CDR1 and CDR2: MNHEY and SMNVEV (reference sequence). This CDR3 spans 12 amino acids. Trimming removed 2 bases from V and 6 bases from J, with 4 bases in between. DNA for the CDR3: TGTGCCAGCAGTTTAAAGTCCGGGGAGCTGTTTTTT. Amino acids: CASSLKSGELFF.

CDR3 nucleotides: TGTGCCGGGCGACAGGGGCCGAACACCGGGGAGCTGTTTTTT. Protein product: CAGRQGPNTGELFF. V gene TRBV6-1 combines with J gene TRBJ2-2, with TRBD1 matching 8 bases. V shed 11 bases and J 0 bases; nucleotides not matched to a gene: 5. CDR3 size: 14 residues. Germline CDR1 MNHNS, CDR2 SASEGT.

This clonotype appeared a few times. J is TRBJ2-3 and V is TRBV18; either TRBD1 or TRBD2 may fit D (5 bases each). The CDR3 length is 15 residues. Trimming pared 2 bases from V and 8 bases from J, leaving 17 bases between. Germline V gene sequence: CDR1 KGHSH, CDR2 LQKENI. CDR3 sequence reads: CASSPTGLERGTQYF. The CDR3 DNA reads as TGTGCCAGCTCACCAACGGGGCTAGAAAGGGGTACGCAGTATTTT.

This clonotype was counted at least ten times. The rearrangement uses TRBV28 and TRBJ2-5; TRBD2 aligns across 8 bases. The germline CDR1 and CDR2 sequences are MDHEN and SYDVKM. The CDR3 contains 13 residues. The V segment lost 8 bases and the J segment 4 bases; nucleotides outside the gene matches: 6. CDR3 sequence reads: CASREGGRETQYF. CDR3 coding DNA: TGTGCCAGCCGGGAGGGGGGAAGAGAGACCCAGTACTTC. Variable domain in full (rest from reference TRBV28 and TRBJ2-5): DVKVTQSSRYLVKRTGEKVFLECVQDMDHENMFWYRQDPGLGLRLIYFSYDVKMKEKGDIPEGYSVSREKKERFSLILESASTNQTSMYLCASREGGRETQYFGPGTRLLVL.

J is TRBJ1-2 and V is TRBV20-1, with 8 bases aligning to TRBD1. CDR3 length equals 13 residues. Per the germline V gene, CDR1 is DFQATT and CDR2 is SNEGSKA (reference sequence). Germline trimming cut 5 bases from V and 6 bases from J; bases unmatched to any gene: 8. CDR3 amino acids: CSASQGARDGYTF. CDR3 nucleotides: TGCAGTGCTTCCCAGGGGGCGAGGGATGGCTACACCTTC.

J is TRBJ2-1 and V is TRBV4-2; TRBD1 might be the D (6 bases). The CDR3 is made up of 14 amino acids. From germline, CDR1 is LGHNA and CDR2 YNFKEQ. Deletions cut 3 bases from V and 7 bases from J, with 13 bases between. CDR3 bases: TGTGCCAGCAGCCAGTCGAGGGGGTTAAATGAGCAGTTCTTC. The encoded protein is CASSQSRGLNEQFF.

The rearrangement joins TRBV10-3 to TRBJ1-2, with D tentatively TRBD1 (5 bases). Germline CDR1 reads ENHRY; CDR2 reads SYGVKD. The CDR3 consists of 15 residues. The V end was cut by 3 bases, the J end by 4 bases, with 15 bases between. The CDR3, as DNA: TGTGCCATCAGTGACCCTGGGGGTGAATTCTATGGCTACACCTTC. Its protein is CAISDPGGEFYGYTF.

J is TRBJ1-2 and V is TRBV6-6, with 9 nucleotides matching TRBD1. The CDR3 is 16 residues long. Trimming took 6 bases from V and 2 from J; bases not matched to a gene: 10. Germline V gene lookup returns CDR1 MNHNY and CDR2 SVGAGI (reference sequence). This chain's CDR3 is CASRHGQGRGNYGYTF. DNA for the CDR3: TGTGCCAGCAGACATGGACAGGGGAGGGGGAACTATGGCTACACCTTC.

This chain uses TRBV15 with TRBJ2-7; 9 nucleotides line up with TRBD1. CDR3 length: 15 amino acids. Germline V CDR1 and CDR2: LNHNV, YYDKDF (reference sequence). Germline trimming cut 8 bases from V and 1 base from J; bases unmatched to any gene: 9. CDR3 coding DNA: TGTGCCACCTCTCTGGGACAGGGCCGGTCCTACGAGCAGTACTTC. Translated, it gives CATSLGQGRSYEQYF.

The chain recombines TRBV7-9 with TRBJ2-3, with 12 bases that match TRBD2. The CDR3 consists of 18 residues. V lost 2 bases, J lost 0 bases, and 6 bases stayed unmatched. Germline assignment: CDR1 SEHNR and CDR2 FQNEAQ (reference sequence). DNA of the CDR3: TGTGCCAGCAGCTTATCGGCTAGCGGGGGGGTTAGCACAGATACGCAGTATTTT. This gives the protein CASSLSASGGVSTDTQYF. Looking up the rest from reference TRBV7-9 and TRBJ2-3 gives the full variable domain: DTGVSQNPRHKITKRGQNVTFRCDPISEHNRLYWYRQTLGQGPEFLTYFQNEAQLEKSRLLSDRFSAERPKGSFSTLEIQRTEQGDSAMYLCASSLSASGGVSTDTQYFGPGTRLTVL.

The chain recombines TRBV29-1 with TRBJ2-1; D ambiguous. The CDR3 runs 13 residues. CDR1 and CDR2 from the germline V gene are SQVTM and ANQGSEA. V shed 1 base and J shed 1 base, with 5 bases lying between them. In nucleotides, the CDR3 is TGCAGCGTTGAAGGTGGGTCCTACAATGAGCAGTTCTTC. It yields the protein CSVEGGSYNEQFF.

This chain connects TRBV20-1 to TRBJ2-3; D is ambiguous. Germline values: CDR1 DFQATT, CDR2 SNEGSKA (reference sequence). V dropped 0 bases and J dropped 0 bases, with 13 bases sitting between them. This CDR3 has 16 residues. The CDR3 bases are TGCAGTGCTAGAGATCAAAGGACCGCTAGCACAGATACGCAGTATTTT. Protein product: CSARDQRTASTDTQYF.

The chain uses TRBV4-1 and TRBJ2-6, with TRBD1 matching over 10 bases. V lost 6 bases to trimming and J lost 2 bases; unmatched junction nucleotides: 10. The CDR3 extends over 18 amino acids. Germline CDR1 is MGHRA and CDR2 is YSYEKL. The CDR3 DNA follows: TGCGCCAGCAGTCAGCCGGGACAGGGGAAGCCTGGGGCCAACGTCCTGACTTTC. This codes for CASSQPGQGKPGANVLTF.

The chain combines TRBV10-3 with TRBJ2-5; 11 nucleotides align to TRBD2. From germline, CDR1 is ENHRY and CDR2 SYGVKD. V was pared by 10 bases and J by 1 base, with 11 bases of the junction left unmatched. There are 16 residues in the CDR3. The DNA for the CDR3 is TGTGCCACGCGCGGGGGAGGGACTAGCGGCCAAGAGACCCAGTACTTC. It is translated as CATRGGGTSGQETQYF.

This chain links TRBV10-3 with TRBJ1-2, with D unclear. Germline V gene sequence: CDR1 ENHRY, CDR2 SYGVKD. Trimming shortened V by 5 bases and J by 4 bases, and 11 bases separated the two germline ends. CDR3 length equals 13 residues. The CDR3 coding sequence is TGTGCCATCAGTACCGGCGGCGTCTATGGCTACACCTTC. Translation gives CAISTGGVYGYTF.

This clonotype was counted between two and nine times. This sequence joins TRBV24-1 and TRBJ2-3; the D gene could be TRBD1 or TRBD2 (5 bases each). Germline assignment: CDR1 KGHDR and CDR2 SFDVKD. This CDR3 has 16 amino acids. Between the trimmed V and J ends, which lost 3 bases and 0 bases, there was a span of 12 bases. CDR3 in DNA: TGTGCCACCAGTGATCTCGGATGGGGGAGCACAGATACGCAGTATTTT. It specifies CATSDLGWGSTDTQYF.

Note on this clonotype: This clone may be a read error of a much larger clone one base away. V is TRBV18 and J is TRBJ2-5; 7 bases match TRBD1. CDR1 and CDR2 (germline): KGHSH, LQKENI. The CDR3 totals 15 residues. CDR3 amino acids: CAGSPPGQSQETQYF. The CDR3 bases are TGTGCCGGCTCACCACCGGGACAGAGTCAAGAGACCCAGTACTTC.

Details on this clonotype: Being one base from a much bigger clone, this may be a read error. V usage is TRBV9 and J usage is TRBJ2-7; the D gene is possibly TRBD2 (6 bases). Germline V gene data show CDR1 as SGDLS and CDR2 as YYNGEE. This CDR3 has 13 amino acids. V was clipped by 4 bases and J by 3 bases, with 11 bases between them. DNA of the CDR3: TGTGCCAGCAGCCCCCGGGGGTACTACGAGCAGTACTTC. It translates to CASSPRGYYEQYF. Based on the CDR3 plus reference TRBV9 and TRBJ2-7, the full variable domain is DSGVTQTPKHLITATGQRVTLRCSPRSGDLSVYWYQQSLDQGLQFLIQYYNGEERAKGNILERFSAQQFPDLHSELNLSSLELGDSALYFCASSPRGYYEQYFGPGTRLTVT.

To note about this clonotype: Just one base apart from a much larger clone, this may be a read error. V usage is TRBV19 and J usage is TRBJ2-5, with 12 bases fitting TRBD1. In germline, CDR1 is LNHDA, CDR2 SQIVND (reference sequence). The CDR3 has 18 residues. Germline trimming cut 3 bases from V and 11 bases from J; bases unmatched to any gene: 19. This CDR3 reads CASSIKHVGTGGKNEQYF. The CDR3, as DNA: TGTGCCAGTAGTATCAAGCATGTGGGGACAGGGGGCAAGAATGAGCAGTACTTC.

This clonotype was observed at least ten times. The chain couples TRBV7-6 to TRBJ2-3, with TRBD1 matching over 9 bases. Germline CDR1 is SGHVS and CDR2 is FNYEAQ. V was pared by 5 bases and J by 5 bases, with 11 bases of the junction left unmatched. The CDR3 spans 16 residues. CDR3 DNA: TGTGCCAGCAGCCTACGGGGGACAGGGTTACAAGATACGCAGTATTTT. This gives the protein CASSLRGTGLQDTQYF.

This clonotype occurred many times. The V gene is TRBV12-3 or TRBV12-4, the J gene TRBJ1-5; TRBD1 matches 7 bases. After removal of 6 bases from V and 6 bases from J, the junction contained 8 bases not matched to a gene. The CDR3 is 14 amino acids. The CDR3 protein is CASSRQQGFQPQHF. The DNA of the CDR3 is TGTGCCAGCAGCCGACAACAGGGGTTTCAGCCCCAGCATTTT.

The genes are TRBV12-3 or TRBV12-4 and TRBJ2-3, with 7 bases aligning to TRBD2. CDR3 size: 14 residues. V lost 3 bases to trimming and J lost 4 bases; unmatched junction nucleotides: 4. CDR3 nucleotides: TGTGCCAGCAGTTTTTCTGCGGGAGCAGATACGCAGTATTTT. Protein: CASSFSAGADTQYF.

About this clonotype: A much larger clone differs by one base, so this may be a read error. The chain links TRBV6-5 to TRBJ1-2, with TRBD1 matching over 8 bases. Germline V CDR1 and CDR2: MNHEY, SVGAGI. This CDR3 is 16 amino acids long. The CDR3 DNA follows: TGTGCCGGCAGTAGAGAAAGGACAGGGAGTTTCTATGGCTACACCTTC. This sequence encodes CAGSRERTGSFYGYTF.

The table lists this clonotype with many counts. The genes are TRBV25-1 and TRBJ2-7; D gene ambiguous. The germline CDR1 and CDR2 sequences are MGHDK and SYGVNS. This CDR3 is 16 amino acids long. Deletions cut 3 bases from V and 1 base from J, with 16 bases between. This CDR3 is CASSDHRAPSSYEQYF. The CDR3, as DNA: TGTGCCAGCAGTGACCACCGGGCCCCGTCATCCTACGAGCAGTACTTC.